This entry concerns a single T cell receptor (beta chain). Its antigen is currently unknown. The data were obtained in a study of regulatory T cells. Patients, 2 to 39 years old, had expanded memory T-cell proportions. General study points: Patient CD8+ T cells trended toward lower Shannon entropy than controls.

Primers: 52 TRBV forward and 13 TRBJ reverse. Repertoires were generated with immunoSEQ multiplex PCR, while TCRdb's copy carries only in-frame clones and drops some. The sample contains about 20,000 clones, approximately 94% of which appear only once. This clonotype was obtained from a child aged 2 to 15 with CD3G deficiency. The sample taken for sequencing was CD8+ T cells sorted from blood.

The CDR3 DNA sequence: TGTGCCAGCAGCCAAGACGACGGGAGATTGAACAATGAGCAGTTCTTC. It is translated as CASSQDDGRLNNEQFF. This rearrangement joins TRBV14 to TRBJ2-1; perhaps TRBD2 as D (6 bases). This CDR3 comprises 16 residues. With 0 bases removed from V and 5 bases from J, the gap between germline ends came to 14 bases. CDR1 is SGHDN, CDR2 FVKESK, per germline.